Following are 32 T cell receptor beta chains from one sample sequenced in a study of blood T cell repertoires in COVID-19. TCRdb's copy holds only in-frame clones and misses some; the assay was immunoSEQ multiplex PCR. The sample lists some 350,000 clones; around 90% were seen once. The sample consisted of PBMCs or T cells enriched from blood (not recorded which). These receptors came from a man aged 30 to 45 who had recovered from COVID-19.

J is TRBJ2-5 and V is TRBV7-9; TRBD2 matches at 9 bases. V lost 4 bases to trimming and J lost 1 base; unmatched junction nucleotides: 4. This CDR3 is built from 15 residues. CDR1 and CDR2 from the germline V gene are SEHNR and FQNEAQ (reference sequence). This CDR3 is CASSSAGGFQETQYF. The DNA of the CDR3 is TGTGCCAGCAGCTCAGCGGGGGGTTTCCAAGAGACCCAGTACTTC.

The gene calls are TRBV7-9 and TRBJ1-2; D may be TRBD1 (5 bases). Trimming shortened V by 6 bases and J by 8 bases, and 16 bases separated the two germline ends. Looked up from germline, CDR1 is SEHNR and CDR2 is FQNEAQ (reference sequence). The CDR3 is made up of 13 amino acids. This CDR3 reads CASRSDILSGYTF. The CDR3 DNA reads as TGTGCCAGCAGATCGGACATCTTGAGCGGCTACACCTTC.

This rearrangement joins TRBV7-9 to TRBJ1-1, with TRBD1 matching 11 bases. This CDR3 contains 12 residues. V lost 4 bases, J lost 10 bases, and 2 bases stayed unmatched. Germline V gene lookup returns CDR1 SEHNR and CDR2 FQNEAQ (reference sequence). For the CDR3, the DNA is TGTGCCAGCAGCTCAGGGACAGGGGGAGCTTTCTTT. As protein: CASSSGTGGAFF.

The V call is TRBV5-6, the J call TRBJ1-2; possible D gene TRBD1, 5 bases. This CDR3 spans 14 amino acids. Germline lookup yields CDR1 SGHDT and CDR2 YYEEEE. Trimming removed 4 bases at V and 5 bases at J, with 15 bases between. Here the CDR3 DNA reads TGTGCCAGCAGCGCTCCCGGGGCGGGGTATGGCTACACCTTC. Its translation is CASSAPGAGYGYTF.

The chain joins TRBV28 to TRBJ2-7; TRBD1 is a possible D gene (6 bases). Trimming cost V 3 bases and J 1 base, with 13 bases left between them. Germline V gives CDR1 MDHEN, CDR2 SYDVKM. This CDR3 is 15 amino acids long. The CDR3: CASSLGKGQSYEQYF. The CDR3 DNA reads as TGTGCCAGCAGTTTGGGGAAAGGACAGTCCTACGAGCAGTACTTC.

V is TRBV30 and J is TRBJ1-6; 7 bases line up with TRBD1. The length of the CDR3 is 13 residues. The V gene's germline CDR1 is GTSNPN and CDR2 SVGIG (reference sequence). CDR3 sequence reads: CGGTGQLNSPLHF. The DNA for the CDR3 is TGTGGCGGGACGGGACAGCTGAATTCACCCCTCCACTTT.

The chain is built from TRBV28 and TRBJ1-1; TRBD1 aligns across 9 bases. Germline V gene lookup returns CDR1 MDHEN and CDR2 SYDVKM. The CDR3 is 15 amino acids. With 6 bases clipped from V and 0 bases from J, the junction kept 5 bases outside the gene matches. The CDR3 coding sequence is TGTGCCAGCAGCTGGGGGGACAGGGTGAACACTGAAGCTTTCTTT. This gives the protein CASSWGDRVNTEAFF.

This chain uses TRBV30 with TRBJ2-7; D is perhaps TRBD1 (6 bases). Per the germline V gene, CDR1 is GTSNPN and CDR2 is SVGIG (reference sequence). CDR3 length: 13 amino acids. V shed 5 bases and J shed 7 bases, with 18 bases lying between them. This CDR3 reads CAWAFGQSGEQYF. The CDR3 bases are TGTGCCTGGGCCTTCGGACAGTCGGGGGAGCAGTACTTC.

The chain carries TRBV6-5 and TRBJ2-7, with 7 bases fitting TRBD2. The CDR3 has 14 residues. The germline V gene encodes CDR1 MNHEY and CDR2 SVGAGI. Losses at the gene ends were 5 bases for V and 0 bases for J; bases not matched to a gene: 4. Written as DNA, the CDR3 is TGTGCCAGCAGTCGGACTAGAAGCTCCTACGAGCAGTACTTC. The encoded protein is CASSRTRSSYEQYF.

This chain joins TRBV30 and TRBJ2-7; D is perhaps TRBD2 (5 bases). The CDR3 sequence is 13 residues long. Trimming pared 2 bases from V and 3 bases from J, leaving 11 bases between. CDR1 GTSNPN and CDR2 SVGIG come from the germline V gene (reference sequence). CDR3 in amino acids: CAWSRDGDYEQYF. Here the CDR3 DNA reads TGTGCCTGGAGTCGCGACGGGGACTACGAGCAGTACTTC.

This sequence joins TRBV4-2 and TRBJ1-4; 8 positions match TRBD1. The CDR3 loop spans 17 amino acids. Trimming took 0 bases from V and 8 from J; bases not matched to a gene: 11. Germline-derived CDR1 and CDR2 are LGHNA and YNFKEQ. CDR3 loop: CASSQDSRTGRREKLFF. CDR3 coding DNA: TGTGCCAGCAGCCAAGATAGTCGGACAGGGAGAAGGGAAAAACTGTTTTTT.

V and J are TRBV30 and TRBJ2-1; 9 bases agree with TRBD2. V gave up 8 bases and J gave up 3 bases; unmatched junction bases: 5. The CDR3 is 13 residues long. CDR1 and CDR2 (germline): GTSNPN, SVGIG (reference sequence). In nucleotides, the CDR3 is TGTGCCCAAAGCGGGGGGTTCTACAATGAGCAGTTCTTC. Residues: CAQSGGFYNEQFF.

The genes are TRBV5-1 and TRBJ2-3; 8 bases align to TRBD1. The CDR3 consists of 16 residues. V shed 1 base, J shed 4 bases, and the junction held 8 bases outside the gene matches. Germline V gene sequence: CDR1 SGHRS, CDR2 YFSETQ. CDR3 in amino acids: CASSLTAGGSADTQYF. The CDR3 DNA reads TGCGCCAGCAGCTTGACCGCAGGGGGCTCGGCAGATACGCAGTATTTT.

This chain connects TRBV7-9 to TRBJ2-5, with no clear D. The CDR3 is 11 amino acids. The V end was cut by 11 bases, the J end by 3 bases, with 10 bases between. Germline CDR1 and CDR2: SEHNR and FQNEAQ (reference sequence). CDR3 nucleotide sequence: TGTGCCGTCGGTCGGGAAGAGACCCAGTACTTC. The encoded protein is CAVGREETQYF. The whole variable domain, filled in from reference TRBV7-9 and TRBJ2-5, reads DTGVSQNPRHKITKRGQNVTFRCDPISEHNRLYWYRQTLGQGPEFLTYFQNEAQLEKSRLLSDRFSAERPKGSFSTLEIQRTEQGDSAMYLCAVGREETQYFGPGTRLLVL.

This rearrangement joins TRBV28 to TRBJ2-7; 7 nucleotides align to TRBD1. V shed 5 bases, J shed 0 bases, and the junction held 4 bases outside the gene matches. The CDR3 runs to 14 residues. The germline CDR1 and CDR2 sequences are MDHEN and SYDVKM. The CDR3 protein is CASSGTAHSYEQYF. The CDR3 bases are TGTGCCAGCAGTGGGACAGCACACTCCTACGAGCAGTACTTC.

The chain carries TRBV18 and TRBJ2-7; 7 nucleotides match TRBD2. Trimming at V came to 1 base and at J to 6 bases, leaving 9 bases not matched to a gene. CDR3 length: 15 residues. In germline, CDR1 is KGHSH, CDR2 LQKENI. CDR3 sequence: CASSPRQGGVSEQYF. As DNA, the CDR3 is TGTGCCAGCTCACCACGGCAGGGAGGGGTCTCCGAGCAGTACTTC. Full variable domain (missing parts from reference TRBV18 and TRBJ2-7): NAGVMQNPRHLVRRRGQEARLRCSPMKGHSHVYWYRQLPEEGLKFMVYLQKENIIDESGMPKERFSAEFPKEGPSILRIQQVVRGDSAAYFCASSPRQGGVSEQYFGPGTRLTVT.

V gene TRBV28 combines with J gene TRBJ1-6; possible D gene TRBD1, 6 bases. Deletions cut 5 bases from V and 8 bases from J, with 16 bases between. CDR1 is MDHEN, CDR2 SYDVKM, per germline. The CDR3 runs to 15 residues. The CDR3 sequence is CASSPRTKGDSPLHF. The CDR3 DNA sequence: TGTGCCAGCAGTCCCCGGACAAAGGGGGATTCACCCCTCCACTTT.

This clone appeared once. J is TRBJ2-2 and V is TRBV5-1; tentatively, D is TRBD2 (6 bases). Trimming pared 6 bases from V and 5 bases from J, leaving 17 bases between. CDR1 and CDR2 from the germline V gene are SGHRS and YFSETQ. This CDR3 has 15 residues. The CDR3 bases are TGCGCCAGCACCACGACCCGGGGGTTGACCGGGGAGCTGTTTTTT. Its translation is CASTTTRGLTGELFF.

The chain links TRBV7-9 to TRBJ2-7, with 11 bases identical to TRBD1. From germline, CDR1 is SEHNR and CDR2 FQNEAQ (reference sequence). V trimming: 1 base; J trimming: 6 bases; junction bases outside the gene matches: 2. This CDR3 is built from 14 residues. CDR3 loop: CASSLVGTGGEQYF. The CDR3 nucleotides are TGTGCCAGCAGCTTAGTCGGGACAGGGGGCGAGCAGTACTTC.

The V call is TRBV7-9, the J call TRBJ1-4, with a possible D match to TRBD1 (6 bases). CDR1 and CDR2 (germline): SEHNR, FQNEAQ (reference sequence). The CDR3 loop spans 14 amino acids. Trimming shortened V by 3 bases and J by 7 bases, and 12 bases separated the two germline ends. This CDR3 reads CASSLDRGPEKLFF. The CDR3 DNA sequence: TGTGCCAGCAGCTTGGACAGAGGCCCTGAAAAACTGTTTTTT. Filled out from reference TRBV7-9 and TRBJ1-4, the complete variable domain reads DTGVSQNPRHKITKRGQNVTFRCDPISEHNRLYWYRQTLGQGPEFLTYFQNEAQLEKSRLLSDRFSAERPKGSFSTLEIQRTEQGDSAMYLCASSLDRGPEKLFFGSGTQLSVL.

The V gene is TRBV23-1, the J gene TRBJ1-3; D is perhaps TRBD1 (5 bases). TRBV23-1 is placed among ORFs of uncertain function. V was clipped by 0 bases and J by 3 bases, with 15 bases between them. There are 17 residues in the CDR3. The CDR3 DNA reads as TGCGCCAGCAGTCAATCCATGGCAGGGCTTGATGGAAACACCATATATTTT. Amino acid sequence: CASSQSMAGLDGNTIYF.

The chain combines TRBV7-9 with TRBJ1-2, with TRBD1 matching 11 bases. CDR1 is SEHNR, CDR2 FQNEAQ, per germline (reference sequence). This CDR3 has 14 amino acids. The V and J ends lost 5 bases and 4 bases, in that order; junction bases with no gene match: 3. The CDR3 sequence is CASSEDRGRYGYTF. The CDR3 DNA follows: TGTGCCAGCAGCGAGGACAGGGGGCGCTATGGCTACACCTTC. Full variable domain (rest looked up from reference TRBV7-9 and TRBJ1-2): DTGVSQNPRHKITKRGQNVTFRCDPISEHNRLYWYRQTLGQGPEFLTYFQNEAQLEKSRLLSDRFSAERPKGSFSTLEIQRTEQGDSAMYLCASSEDRGRYGYTFGSGTRLTVV.

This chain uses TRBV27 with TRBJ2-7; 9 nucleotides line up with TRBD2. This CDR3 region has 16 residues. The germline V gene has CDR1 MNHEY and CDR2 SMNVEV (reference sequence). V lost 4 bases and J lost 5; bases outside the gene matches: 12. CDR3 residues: CASSSNSGGKGHEQYF. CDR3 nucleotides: TGTGCCAGCAGTTCGAATAGCGGGGGAAAGGGTCACGAGCAGTACTTC.

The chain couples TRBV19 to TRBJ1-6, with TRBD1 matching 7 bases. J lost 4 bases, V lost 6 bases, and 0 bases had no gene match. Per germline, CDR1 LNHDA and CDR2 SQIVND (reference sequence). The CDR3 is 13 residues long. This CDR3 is CASRQGYNSPLHF. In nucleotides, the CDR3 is TGTGCCAGTAGACAGGGGTATAATTCACCCCTCCACTTT. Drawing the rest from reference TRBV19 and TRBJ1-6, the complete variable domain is DGGITQSPKYLFRKEGQNVTLSCEQNLNHDAMYWYRQDPGQGLRLIYYSQIVNDFQKGDIAEGYSVSREKKESFPLTVTSAQKNPTAFYLCASRQGYNSPLHFGNGTRLTVT.

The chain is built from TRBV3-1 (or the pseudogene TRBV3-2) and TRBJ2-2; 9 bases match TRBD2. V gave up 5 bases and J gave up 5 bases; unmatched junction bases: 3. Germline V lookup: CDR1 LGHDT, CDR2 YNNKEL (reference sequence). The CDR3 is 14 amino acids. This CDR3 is CASSTTSGTGELFF. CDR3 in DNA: TGTGCCAGCAGCACGACTAGCGGAACCGGGGAGCTGTTTTTT.

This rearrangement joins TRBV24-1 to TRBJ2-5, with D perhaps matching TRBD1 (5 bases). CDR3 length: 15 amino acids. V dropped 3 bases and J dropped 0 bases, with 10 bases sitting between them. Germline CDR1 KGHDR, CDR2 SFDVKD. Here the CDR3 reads CATSDAGSYQETQYF. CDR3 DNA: TGTGCCACCAGTGATGCAGGGTCATACCAAGAGACCCAGTACTTC.

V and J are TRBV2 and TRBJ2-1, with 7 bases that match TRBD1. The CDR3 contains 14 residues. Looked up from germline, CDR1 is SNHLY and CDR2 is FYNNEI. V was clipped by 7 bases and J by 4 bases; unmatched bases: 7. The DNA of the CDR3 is TGTGCCAGCATCCGGACAGGCGGGTACAATGAGCAGTTCTTC. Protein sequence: CASIRTGGYNEQFF.

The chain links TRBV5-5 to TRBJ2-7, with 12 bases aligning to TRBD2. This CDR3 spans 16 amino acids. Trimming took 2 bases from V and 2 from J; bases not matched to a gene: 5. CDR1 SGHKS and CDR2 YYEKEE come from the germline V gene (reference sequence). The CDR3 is CASSFELAGGPYEQYF. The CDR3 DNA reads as TGTGCCAGCAGCTTTGAGCTAGCGGGGGGGCCCTACGAGCAGTACTTC.

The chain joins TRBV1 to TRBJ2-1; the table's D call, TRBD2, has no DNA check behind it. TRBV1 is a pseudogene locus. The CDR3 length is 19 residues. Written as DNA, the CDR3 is TGCACCAGCAGCCACCAGAAAGGGACACCGGGGGGTCCCTACAATGAGCAGTTCTTC. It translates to CTSSHQKGTPGGPYNEQFF.

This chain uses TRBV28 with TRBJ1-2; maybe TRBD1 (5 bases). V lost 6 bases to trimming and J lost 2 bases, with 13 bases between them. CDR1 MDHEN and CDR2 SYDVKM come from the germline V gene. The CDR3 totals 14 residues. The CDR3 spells CASRLTGLNYGYTF. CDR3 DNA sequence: TGTGCCAGCAGACTCACAGGCCTCAACTATGGCTACACCTTC.

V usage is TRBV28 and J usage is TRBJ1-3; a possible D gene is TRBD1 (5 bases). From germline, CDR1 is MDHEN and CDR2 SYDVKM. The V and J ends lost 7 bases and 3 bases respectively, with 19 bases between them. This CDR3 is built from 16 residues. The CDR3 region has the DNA TGTGCCAGCACCACCCTAACAGGATCCTATGGAAACACCATATATTTT. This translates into CASTTLTGSYGNTIYF.

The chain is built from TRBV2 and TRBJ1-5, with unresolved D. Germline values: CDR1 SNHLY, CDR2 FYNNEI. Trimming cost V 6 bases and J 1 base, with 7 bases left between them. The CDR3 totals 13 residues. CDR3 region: CASRYGSNQPQHF. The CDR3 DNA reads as TGTGCCAGCAGATACGGGAGCAATCAGCCCCAGCATTTT.